Below, 30 T cell receptor beta chains from the same sample are listed, as sequenced in a study of T cell responses to AZD1222 COVID-19 vaccine. Clones were sequenced by immunoSEQ multiplex PCR, and TCRdb holds only the in-frame ones, with some missing. Of roughly 160,000 clones detected, about 92% appear once; the ten largest clones hold 1% to 1.5%. The starting material was peripheral blood, obtained 28 days after the second AZD1222 dose. The receptors were gathered from an adult who received the AZD1222 COVID-19 vaccine.

The rearrangement joins TRBV19 to TRBJ2-3, with D tentatively TRBD1 (6 bases). V lost 9 bases and J lost 0, with 10 bases in between. CDR3 length: 13 residues. Germline lookup yields CDR1 LNHDA and CDR2 SQIVND (reference sequence). The CDR3 nucleotides read TGTGCCAGCCGACAGGTGAGCACAGATACGCAGTATTTT. Translated: CASRQVSTDTQYF.

V and J are TRBV6-6 and TRBJ1-3; 12 bases fit TRBD1. This CDR3 has 15 amino acids. Trimming cost V 6 bases and J 5 bases; bases outside gene matches: 5. Per the germline V gene, CDR1 is MNHNY and CDR2 is SVGAGI (reference sequence). The CDR3 loop is CASRDRDRGRNTIYF. CDR3 coding DNA: TGTGCCAGCAGGGACCGGGACAGGGGGCGAAACACCATATATTTT.

The V call is TRBV7-2, the J call TRBJ1-5; no firm D call. V was trimmed by 6 bases and J by 8 bases, leaving 14 bases between them. The CDR3 consists of 13 residues. Germline V CDR1 and CDR2: SGHTA, FQGNSA. CDR3 DNA sequence: TGTGCCAGCAGTTCTGGGCCGGTCGAGCCCCAGCATTTT. This sequence encodes CASSSGPVEPQHF.

This clone was recorded only once. J is TRBJ1-4 and V is TRBV14, with D perhaps matching TRBD1 (5 bases). V lost 1 base and J lost 0, with 12 bases in between. Looked up from germline, CDR1 is SGHDN and CDR2 is FVKESK. CDR3 length: 17 residues. CDR3 in amino acids: CASSQVGPGATNEKLFF. CDR3 DNA sequence: TGTGCCAGCAGCCAAGTGGGGCCTGGGGCAACTAATGAAAAACTGTTTTTT.

The V gene is TRBV9, the J gene TRBJ1-2; no clear D gene. The CDR3 consists of 15 residues. Germline V gives CDR1 SGDLS, CDR2 YYNGEE. V was pared by 3 bases and J by 8 bases, with 20 bases between. The CDR3 protein is CASSAPGKSRGGYTF. Here the CDR3 DNA reads TGTGCCAGCAGCGCTCCCGGAAAGTCCCGAGGGGGCTACACCTTC. The variable domain in full, completed from reference TRBV9 and TRBJ1-2, reads DSGVTQTPKHLITATGQRVTLRCSPRSGDLSVYWYQQSLDQGLQFLIQYYNGEERAKGNILERFSAQQFPDLHSELNLSSLELGDSALYFCASSAPGKSRGGYTFGSGTRLTVV.

The chain carries TRBV11-3 and TRBJ1-1; a weak D match, TRBD1 (5 bases). V lost 1 base and J lost 1, with 13 bases in between. The germline V gene has CDR1 SGHNT and CDR2 YENEEA. The CDR3 is 16 residues long. For the CDR3, the DNA is TGTGCCAGCAGCTTAGGGGCTGACAGTCCGAACACTGAAGCTTTCTTT. As protein: CASSLGADSPNTEAFF.

This chain connects TRBV18 to TRBJ2-3, with TRBD1 matching 9 bases. Per the germline V gene, CDR1 is KGHSH and CDR2 is LQKENI. The CDR3 has 14 residues. Trimming cost V 3 bases and J 4 bases; bases outside gene matches: 2. As DNA, the CDR3 is TGTGCCAGCTCACCGGACAGGGGCGCAGATACGCAGTATTTT. This encodes CASSPDRGADTQYF.

This chain connects TRBV9 to TRBJ1-4, with D unclear. The ends were cut back, 4 bases at V and 10 bases at J, with 20 bases in the middle. CDR1 is SGDLS, CDR2 YYNGEE, per germline. The CDR3 runs 15 residues. The CDR3 spells CASSSAGEVSGKLFF. The CDR3, as DNA: TGTGCCAGCAGCTCAGCTGGGGAGGTGTCGGGAAAACTGTTTTTT.

CDR3 region: CASTPGGVTSTYNEQFF. The CDR3 nucleotides read TGCGCCAGCACCCCCGGGGGGGTCACGTCGACTTACAATGAGCAGTTCTTC. The chain combines TRBV10-2 with TRBJ2-1, with 8 bases that match TRBD2. The CDR3 covers 17 residues. CDR1 is WSHSY, CDR2 SAAADI, per germline. V lost 7 bases, J lost 4 bases, and 15 bases stayed unmatched.

For the CDR3, the DNA is TGTGCCAGCAGCTTACTAGAGAGTAACGGGGATGAAAAACTGTTTTTT. Translation gives CASSLLESNGDEKLFF. This chain connects TRBV7-9 to TRBJ1-4; D unclear. Between the trimmed V and J ends, which lost 2 bases and 6 bases, there was a span of 16 bases. The CDR3 is 16 amino acids. Germline V lookup: CDR1 SEHNR, CDR2 FQNEAQ (reference sequence).

The chain joins TRBV4-1 to TRBJ2-7, with 9 bases that match TRBD2. Germline V gene sequence: CDR1 MGHRA, CDR2 YSYEKL. The CDR3 consists of 14 residues. The trim removed 4 bases at V and 5 bases at J, leaving 6 bases unmatched. CDR3 coding DNA: TGCGCCAGCAGCCGGTCGGCTAGCGGGAACGAGCAGTACTTC. It yields the protein CASSRSASGNEQYF.

DNA for the CDR3: TGTGCCAGCAGTGATCCGGCCCCGAGACGTCGGTGGGATCACACTGAAGCTTTCTTT. This codes for CASSDPAPRRRWDHTEAFF. The rearrangement joins TRBV6-1 to TRBJ1-1; no firm D call. V was shortened by 3 bases and J by 3 bases, with 26 bases between the two germline ends. The CDR3 sequence is 19 residues long. CDR1 is MNHNS and CDR2 is SASEGT in the germline V gene.

The V call is TRBV5-1, the J call TRBJ1-2; D is undetermined. Per germline, CDR1 SGHRS and CDR2 YFSETQ. This CDR3 is 14 amino acids long. Trimming pared 2 bases from V and 4 bases from J, leaving 12 bases between. CDR3 sequence (DNA): TGCGCCAGCAGCTTCCGGGGAGAGAGCTATGGCTACACCTTC. It specifies CASSFRGESYGYTF.

The rearrangement links TRBV14 to TRBJ2-1; D gene unclear. Germline V lookup: CDR1 SGHDN, CDR2 FVKESK. This CDR3 region has 13 residues. Deletions cut 4 bases from V and 5 bases from J, with 9 bases between. Written as DNA, the CDR3 is TGTGCCAGCAGCCGATCCGACAACAATGAGCAGTTCTTC. The encoded protein is CASSRSDNNEQFF.

The gene calls are TRBV12-5 and TRBJ2-5; TRBD1 might be the D (5 bases). V was pared by 7 bases and J by 6 bases, with 21 bases between. The CDR3 contains 15 residues. The germline CDR1 and CDR2 sequences are LGHNT and FRNRAP. The CDR3 sequence is CASAPGAGLEKTQYF. CDR3 DNA: TGTGCTAGTGCCCCTGGGGCAGGGCTGGAGAAGACCCAGTACTTC.

The V and J genes are TRBV28 and TRBJ2-7; 10 bases agree with TRBD1. The germline CDR1 and CDR2 sequences are MDHEN and SYDVKM. The CDR3 is made up of 18 amino acids. V gave up 5 bases and J gave up 2 bases; unmatched junction bases: 15. The CDR3 is CASSHPFQTGTGAYEQYF. Here the CDR3 DNA reads TGTGCCAGCAGTCACCCATTCCAAACCGGGACAGGGGCCTACGAGCAGTACTTC.

The rearrangement joins TRBV7-9 to TRBJ1-2; 8 bases are a match to TRBD1. V gave up 4 bases and J gave up 4 bases; unmatched junction bases: 5. The CDR3 is 14 amino acids. Germline CDR1 SEHNR, CDR2 FQNEAQ (reference sequence). The CDR3 DNA reads TGTGCCAGCAGCTCCGGGGACAGGACCTATGGCTACACCTTC. Translated, it gives CASSSGDRTYGYTF.

The chain uses TRBV29-1 and TRBJ1-1; tentative D call: TRBD1 (5 bases). The CDR3 contains 14 residues. Germline CDR1 and CDR2: SQVTM and ANQGSEA. V was clipped by 8 bases and J by 1 base, with 17 bases between them. CDR3 nucleotide sequence: TGCAGCTTAATACAGGCCAACGGGAACACTGAAGCTTTCTTT. Its protein product is CSLIQANGNTEAFF.

The chain joins TRBV19 to TRBJ2-3; tentative D call: TRBD1 (5 bases). This CDR3 has 19 amino acids. Per germline, CDR1 LNHDA and CDR2 SQIVND (reference sequence). The V end was cut by 5 bases, the J end by 1 base, with 25 bases between. For the CDR3, the DNA is TGTGCCAGTAGTGCCCAGGGTTTCGGAGTAGGCCTTGGCACAGATACGCAGTATTTT. It translates to CASSAQGFGVGLGTDTQYF.

The chain combines TRBV6-2 or TRBV6-3 with TRBJ1-1, with D perhaps TRBD1 (5 bases). The CDR3 has 13 residues. Trimming stripped 5 bases from V and 6 bases from J, with 13 bases between. In germline, CDR1 is MNHEY, CDR2 SVGEGT. The CDR3 coding sequence is TGTGCCAGCAGTGTACAGGAGAGGGCTGAAGCTTTCTTT. It is translated as CASSVQERAEAFF.

The chain links TRBV19 to TRBJ1-5; a weak D match, TRBD1 (5 bases). The CDR3 extends over 16 amino acids. CDR1 is LNHDA, CDR2 SQIVND, per germline (reference sequence). The ends were cut back, 5 bases at V and 0 bases at J, with 14 bases in the middle. The CDR3 DNA sequence: TGTGCCAGTAGTCCTGAAGGGACCCTTAGCAATCAGCCCCAGCATTTT. It specifies CASSPEGTLSNQPQHF.

As for this clone: A read error may produce the germline difference seen at one junction end. The rearrangement uses TRBV7-9 and TRBJ2-1; D is unresolved. The CDR3 spans 12 residues. Looked up from germline, CDR1 is SEHNR and CDR2 is FQNEAQ (reference sequence). CDR3 amino acids: CASSLISIELFF. As DNA, the CDR3 is TGTGCCAGCAGCTTAATATCCATTGAGCTGTTCTTC.

A word on this clone: Its ends do not fully match the called genes, so a read error is possible. The V and J genes are TRBV7-7 and TRBJ2-3; the D gene is possibly TRBD1 (6 bases). Germline CDR1 is SSHAT and CDR2 is FNYEAQ (reference sequence). The CDR3 has 13 amino acids. The CDR3 DNA follows: TGTGCTAGCAGCCCCGGACAGCCAGATACGCAGTATTTT. Translation gives CASSPGQPDTQYF.

The sample holds one count of this clone. V is TRBV15 and J is TRBJ1-1; the D gene is possibly TRBD1 (6 bases). V lost 8 bases and J lost 8, with 12 bases in between. Per germline, CDR1 LNHNV and CDR2 YYDKDF (reference sequence). The CDR3 totals 11 residues. CDR3 sequence reads: CATALQGEAFF. DNA for the CDR3: TGTGCCACCGCTCTACAGGGAGAAGCTTTCTTT.

This chain uses TRBV29-1 with TRBJ2-3; the match to TRBD1 covers 9 bases. From germline, CDR1 is SQVTM and CDR2 ANQGSEA. This CDR3 has 14 residues. Trimming at V came to 2 bases and at J to 6 bases, leaving 6 bases not matched to a gene. As DNA, the CDR3 is TGCAGCGTTGAATTGGGACAGGGTACGGATACGCAGTATTTT. It encodes CSVELGQGTDTQYF.

The chain has TRBV14 and TRBJ2-7; D is unresolved. Trimming pared 1 base from V and 6 bases from J, leaving 10 bases between. The CDR3 has 13 amino acids. Germline lookup yields CDR1 SGHDN and CDR2 FVKESK. CDR3 loop: CASSQVVGTEQYF. The CDR3 nucleotides are TGTGCCAGCAGCCAAGTCGTGGGTACCGAGCAGTACTTC.

This chain links TRBV18 with TRBJ1-1; the D is unclear. CDR3 size: 14 residues. Germline values: CDR1 KGHSH, CDR2 LQKENI. V lost 4 bases and J 1 base, leaving 10 bases between the germline ends. The CDR3 DNA follows: TGTGCCAGCTCACGACTAGACAAGAACACTGAAGCTTTCTTT. It translates to CASSRLDKNTEAFF.

V gene TRBV6-5 combines with J gene TRBJ2-7, with 7 positions matching TRBD2. Germline CDR1 and CDR2: MNHEY and SVGAGI. The junction had 6 bases not matched to a gene; V was cut back by 4 bases and J by 3 bases. The CDR3 length is 14 residues. The CDR3 reads CASSFEGGIYEQYF. CDR3 nucleotides: TGTGCCAGCAGTTTCGAGGGAGGGATCTACGAGCAGTACTTC.

CDR3 loop: CASSSQGGGVNQPQHF. The CDR3 region has the DNA TGTGCCAGCTCATCCCAGGGGGGCGGGGTGAATCAGCCCCAGCATTTT. The genes are TRBV18 and TRBJ1-5; 7 positions agree with TRBD1. With 5 bases clipped from V and 4 bases from J, the junction kept 11 bases outside the gene matches. This CDR3 is built from 16 residues. CDR1 and CDR2 from the germline V gene are KGHSH and LQKENI.

The chain has TRBV5-3 and TRBJ2-1, with a weak D call TRBD2 (6 bases). TRBV5-3 is an open reading frame, and its role is uncertain. Trimming removed 0 bases at V and 2 bases at J, with 12 bases between. The CDR3 covers 16 residues. The CDR3 coding sequence is TGTGCCAGAAGCTTGGTGGGGACTCCCACCTACAATGAGCAGTTCTTC. This sequence encodes CARSLVGTPTYNEQFF.